The sequence of this TCR beta chain was determined in a study of blood T cell repertoires in COVID-19. Looking at the study overall: Acute and convalescent COVID-19 specimens originated in the United States, Italy and Spain. PBMCs, B-cell-depleted T cells, or T cells were the source of the cDNA or gDNA that made up the material.

Germline CDR1 reads SGDLS; CDR2 reads YYNGEE. This CDR3 region has 15 residues. The trim removed 4 bases at V and 8 bases at J, leaving 9 bases unmatched. Method: immunoSEQ multiplex PCR; TCRdb's copy keeps in-frame clones and lacks some. The sample holds around 260,000 clones, 88% seen once. This receptor was obtained from an older woman with COVID-19, enrolled during active disease. J is TRBJ1-4 and V is TRBV9; TRBD1 matches at 9 bases. Specimen: peripheral blood. In DNA form, the CDR3 reads TGTGCCAGCAGCCGAGGACAGGGGCTTGGAGAAAAACTGTTTTTT. Its translation: CASSRGQGLGEKLFF. Based on the CDR3 plus reference TRBV9 and TRBJ1-4, the full variable domain is DSGVTQTPKHLITATGQRVTLRCSPRSGDLSVYWYQQSLDQGLQFLIQYYNGEERAKGNILERFSAQQFPDLHSELNLSSLELGDSALYFCASSRGQGLGEKLFFGSGTQLSVL.